Following are 8 T cell receptor beta chains from one sample sequenced in a study of cytomegalovirus exposure and HLA in healthy donors (TCRdb year 2017). Libraries were made using the immunoSEQ multiplex PCR assay. For the multiplex PCR, a mixture combining 60 forward primers for TCR Vbeta segments and 13 reverse primers for TCR Jbeta segments was used. TCRdb holds this immuneACCESS table with in-frame rearrangements only. Some clones are missing; in checked studies, unresolved V genes explain under half, and the rest has no known cause. The sample table contains some 150,000 clones; only one count was recorded for roughly 85% of them. Of the sample, 2% to 2.5% is held by the ten largest clones. Source material: PBMCs. The receptors were sampled from a woman in her late teens or twenties in good health and CMV-seronegative.

The CDR3 DNA reads TGCGCCAGCAGCCAACCCGGGGGTACGCAGTATTTT. As protein: CASSQPGGTQYF. V usage is TRBV5-1 and J usage is TRBJ2-3; D perhaps matches TRBD2 (6 bases). The CDR3 is 12 residues long. CDR1 is SGHRS and CDR2 is YFSETQ in the germline V gene. Between the trimmed V and J ends, which lost 4 bases and 8 bases, there was a span of 11 bases.

This rearrangement joins TRBV7-2 to TRBJ1-5, with 10 bases fitting TRBD1. V dropped 5 bases and J dropped 5; count of bases not matched to a gene: 6. Germline V gene data show CDR1 as SGHTA and CDR2 as FQGNSA. The CDR3 has 15 residues. DNA for the CDR3: TGTGCCAGCAGCCAGGGACAGGGGCTGGATCAGCCCCAGCATTTT. This codes for CASSQGQGLDQPQHF.

The V call is TRBV18, the J call TRBJ2-7, with 9 bases lining up with TRBD1. The CDR3 is 15 amino acids. CDR1 and CDR2 from the germline V gene are KGHSH and LQKENI. V lost 3 bases to trimming and J lost 3 bases; unmatched junction nucleotides: 6. Here the CDR3 reads CASSPMGQGYYEQYF. The DNA of the CDR3 is TGTGCCAGCTCACCCATGGGACAGGGATACTACGAGCAGTACTTC.

V and J are TRBV16 and TRBJ2-5; D perhaps matches TRBD2 (5 bases). The DNA end lines up better with TRBJ2-7; the J call may be wrong. Germline CDR1 KGHSY, CDR2 FQNENV. This CDR3 is 13 amino acids long. CDR3 loop: CASSQRGVNEQYF. The CDR3 nucleotides are TGTGCCAGCAGCCAACGGGGTGTTAACGAGCAGTACTTC.

This clone was counted a single time. The gene calls are TRBV10-3 and TRBJ2-7, with 11 bases aligning to TRBD2. The length of the CDR3 is 16 residues. V lost 3 bases to trimming and J lost 5 bases; unmatched junction nucleotides: 9. Germline CDR1 ENHRY, CDR2 SYGVKD. This chain's CDR3 is CAISDLTSGGGHEQYF. The CDR3 region has the DNA TGTGCCATCAGTGATCTTACTAGCGGGGGCGGGCACGAGCAGTACTTC.

The rearrangement joins TRBV7-3 to TRBJ2-7; D is ambiguous. From germline, CDR1 is SGHTA and CDR2 FQGTGA. V lost 5 bases and J lost 2, with 19 bases in between. The CDR3 has 16 amino acids. CDR3 nucleotides: TGTGCCAGCAGCCGCATCTCCGGAGCGAAGCCCTACGAGCAGTACTTC. Its protein product is CASSRISGAKPYEQYF.

The J gene is TRBJ2-2, the V gene TRBV27; TRBD2 aligns across 10 bases. Trimming removed 5 bases from V and 0 bases from J; junction bases left unmatched: 6. This CDR3 is 17 amino acids long. Germline values: CDR1 MNHEY, CDR2 SMNVEV (reference sequence). In DNA form, the CDR3 reads TGTGCCAGCAGTAAACTAGCGGGGCGATCGAACACCGGGGAGCTGTTTTTT. It is translated as CASSKLAGRSNTGELFF.

This clone was counted once. CDR3 sequence: CASSFSRPISGNTIYF. For the CDR3, the DNA is TGTGCCAGCAGTTTCTCCAGGCCGATCTCTGGAAACACCATATATTTT. This chain joins TRBV28 and TRBJ1-3; no clear D. Trimming shortened V by 3 bases and J by 0 bases, and 12 bases separated the two germline ends. From germline, CDR1 is MDHEN and CDR2 SYDVKM. The CDR3 is 16 residues long.